These T cell receptor beta chains were read from a single sample in a study of T-cell memory formation after mild COVID-19. TCRdb itself ran the 5' RACE reads through MiXCR, one entry per CDR3 protein. The top ten hold about 22% of the sample, which has about 410,000 distinct CDR3 sequences, more than 15% seen once. The sample was PBMCs or a T cell subset sorted from them (not recorded which). These receptors originate from a man aged 18 to 29 who had mild COVID-19 (a few samples of this study predate the infection). Cell type and time point are not known. Both conserved end residues are part of each CDR3. The D gene is left open where the match is weak. Clone size appears in some rows only: once, few, many, or a class for an expanded clone.

TRBD1 TRBJ2-1 TRBV7-3 - CASSTRQGTMYEQFF TGTGCCAGCAGCACTCGACAGGGAACCATGTATGAGCAGTTCTTC
- TRBJ1-5 TRBV27 - CASSPFYAREARQPQHF TGTGCCAGCAGTCCGTTTTACGCCCGCGAGGCAAGACAGCCCCAGCATTTT
- TRBJ1-3 TRBV3-1 - CASSPTAGNTIYF TGTGCCAGCAGCCCTACAGCGGGAAACACCATATATTTT
TRBD1 TRBJ1-4 TRBV12-3/TRBV12-4 - CASSPRTGRNEKLFF TGTGCCAGCAGTCCAAGGACAGGGAGGAATGAAAAACTGTTTTTT
- TRBJ2-2 TRBV7-7 - CASSLAQFTGELFF TGTGCCAGCAGCTTAGCACAGTTCACCGGGGAGCTGTTTTTT
- TRBJ2-2 TRBV7-9 few CASSSSGTGELFF TGTGCCAGCAGCAGCTCAGGAACGGGGGAGCTGTTTTTT
TRBD1 TRBJ2-7 TRBV6-5 - CASSRPTGAYEQYF TGTGCCAGCAGTCGACCGACAGGGGCCTACGAGCAGTACTTC
- TRBJ2-1 TRBV6-1 - CASSTPGLQGKNEQFF TGTGCCAGCAGTACCCCGGGCCTTCAGGGAAAAAATGAGCAGTTCTTC
- TRBJ1-2 TRBV7-2 few CASSSPGEYYGYTF TGTGCCAGCAGCTCCCCAGGGGAATACTATGGCTACACCTTC
TRBD1 TRBJ2-3 TRBV7-3 few CASSPTGASTDTQYF TGTGCCAGCAGCCCGACAGGGGCCAGCACAGATACGCAGTATTTT
TRBD2 TRBJ2-5 TRBV5-1 - CASSITGGLAETQYF TGCGCCAGCAGCATAACGGGGGGGCTGGCCGAGACCCAGTACTTC
TRBD1 TRBJ2-2 TRBV28 few CASSFDRGYTGELFF TGTGCCAGCAGTTTCGACAGGGGTTACACCGGGGAGCTGTTTTTT
- TRBJ1-1 TRBV4-3 few CASSQNLKGEAFF TGCGCCAGCAGCCAAAATCTAAAGGGTGAAGCTTTCTTT
- TRBJ2-5 TRBV6-5 - CASSGQNWETQYF TGTGCCAGCAGTGGACAAAACTGGGAGACCCAGTACTTC
- TRBJ1-1 TRBV19 few CASREVNTEAFF TGTGCCAGTAGAGAAGTGAACACTGAAGCTTTCTTT